This is a list of T cell receptor beta chains from one sample in a study of T cell repertoires in cytomegalovirus infection. TCRdb independently ran MiXCR on the reads; one entry per CDR3 protein. The repertoire has roughly 760,000 distinct CDR3 sequences, 35% to 45% of them found once; the top ten carry about 2.8%. Sequenced: PBMCs. Receptor source: a human donor in good health (CMV status not recorded). Some clones in this sample may be carry-over from other donors' samples. Both conserved end residues are part of each CDR3. A D gene is named only where the DNA matches it firmly. Rows may omit the clone size; those that give it use once, few, many or a size class.

d_call: .; cdr3_length: 16; j_call: TRBJ2-7; clone_size: .; v_call: TRBV5-6; cdr3_nt: TGTGCCAGCAGCTTGGCTAGCGTAAGGAGCTCCTACGAGCAGTGCTTC; cdr3_aa: CASSLASVRSSYEQCF
d_call: .; cdr3_length: 12; j_call: TRBJ1-1; clone_size: few; v_call: TRBV12-5; cdr3_nt: TGTGCTAGTGGTTTGGGGAACACTGAAGCTTTCTTT; cdr3_aa: CASGLGNTEAFF
d_call: TRBD2; cdr3_length: 15; j_call: TRBJ2-5; clone_size: many; v_call: TRBV29-1; cdr3_nt: TGCAGCGTTCGACTAGCGGGGCGATACCAAGAGACCCAGTACTTC; cdr3_aa: CSVRLAGRYQETQYF
d_call: TRBD2; cdr3_length: 14; j_call: TRBJ2-4; clone_size: .; v_call: TRBV7-2; cdr3_nt: TGTGCCAGGCCGGGCGGGGGTAACAAAAACATTCAGTACTTC; cdr3_aa: CARPGGGNKNIQYF
d_call: TRBD1; cdr3_length: 16; j_call: TRBJ1-1; clone_size: .; v_call: TRBV11-2; cdr3_nt: TGTGCCAGCAGCTTAGATCAGGGACAGGTGAACACTGAAGCTTTCTTT; cdr3_aa: CASSLDQGQVNTEAFF
d_call: .; cdr3_length: 14; j_call: TRBJ2-7; clone_size: .; v_call: TRBV27; cdr3_nt: TGTGCCAGCAGTCCCCGGAGCCCCCCCCTCCAGCAGTACTTC; cdr3_aa: CASSPRSPPLQQYF
d_call: .; cdr3_length: 14; j_call: TRBJ1-4; clone_size: many; v_call: TRBV7-6; cdr3_nt: TGTGCCAGCAGCTGGGGGACGCTGGATGAAAAACTGTTTTTT; cdr3_aa: CASSWGTLDEKLFF
d_call: .; cdr3_length: 13; j_call: TRBJ1-2; clone_size: .; v_call: TRBV7-9; cdr3_nt: TGTGCCAGCAGCTCTCGGGACTTCTATGGCTACACCTTC; cdr3_aa: CASSSRDFYGYTF
d_call: .; cdr3_length: 14; j_call: TRBJ2-1; clone_size: .; v_call: TRBV12-3/TRBV12-4; cdr3_nt: TGTGCCAGCAGTCCGGGTCAACAATACAATGAGCAGTTCTTC; cdr3_aa: CASSPGQQYNEQFF
d_call: .; cdr3_length: 16; j_call: TRBJ2-5; clone_size: .; v_call: TRBV27; cdr3_nt: TGTGCCAGCAGTTCGGCCCTTGCGGGGGCTCAAGAGACCCAGTACTTC; cdr3_aa: CASSSALAGAQETQYF
d_call: TRBD1; cdr3_length: 15; j_call: TRBJ1-2; clone_size: many; v_call: TRBV24-1; cdr3_nt: TGTGCCACCAGTGATCCGGGACAGGGGGCGAGGGGCTACACCTTC; cdr3_aa: CATSDPGQGARGYTF
d_call: TRBD2; cdr3_length: 16; j_call: TRBJ2-1; clone_size: many; v_call: TRBV7-9; cdr3_nt: TGTGCCAGCAGCTCTTCCGGGACTAGGGCGTTCAATGAGCAGTTCTTC; cdr3_aa: CASSSSGTRAFNEQFF
d_call: TRBD1; cdr3_length: 16; j_call: TRBJ1-3; clone_size: .; v_call: TRBV5-5; cdr3_nt: TGTGCCAGCAGCTTGCGACAGGGGGCCGCAGGAAACACCATATATTTT; cdr3_aa: CASSLRQGAAGNTIYF
d_call: TRBD2; cdr3_length: 15; j_call: TRBJ2-5; clone_size: many; v_call: TRBV7-6; cdr3_nt: TGTGCCAGCAGTTCCTCGGGGGGTACGGGGGAGACCCAGTACTTC; cdr3_aa: CASSSSGGTGETQYF
d_call: .; cdr3_length: 15; j_call: TRBJ1-3; clone_size: many; v_call: TRBV28; cdr3_nt: TGTGCCAGCAGTTTATTGAGTCTCTCTGGAAACACCATATATTTT; cdr3_aa: CASSLLSLSGNTIYF
d_call: .; cdr3_length: 13; j_call: TRBJ1-2; clone_size: few; v_call: TRBV28; cdr3_nt: TGTGCCAGCATGGGACAATTACCCTATGGCTACACCTTC; cdr3_aa: CASMGQLPYGYTF
d_call: TRBD2; cdr3_length: 17; j_call: TRBJ2-1; clone_size: .; v_call: TRBV28; cdr3_nt: TGTGCCAGCAGTTGGGTGACTAGCGGTAGCTCCTACAATGAGCAGTTCTTC; cdr3_aa: CASSWVTSGSSYNEQFF
d_call: .; cdr3_length: 14; j_call: TRBJ2-3; clone_size: many; v_call: TRBV7-6; cdr3_nt: TGTGCCAGCAGCTTAAAGGCTCTCACAGATACGCAGTATTTT; cdr3_aa: CASSLKALTDTQYF
d_call: TRBD1; cdr3_length: 15; j_call: TRBJ2-7; clone_size: .; v_call: TRBV7-9; cdr3_nt: TGTGCCAGCAGCTTAGTGCGCAGGGGGATTGGAGAGCAGTACTTC; cdr3_aa: CASSLVRRGIGEQYF
d_call: TRBD2; cdr3_length: 15; j_call: TRBJ2-1; clone_size: .; v_call: TRBV20-1; cdr3_nt: TGCAGTGCTAGAGAGTTTAGCGGGAGTAACAATGAGCAGTTCTTC; cdr3_aa: CSAREFSGSNNEQFF
d_call: TRBD1; cdr3_length: 13; j_call: TRBJ2-2; clone_size: many; v_call: TRBV6-5; cdr3_nt: TGTGCCAGCAGCGGACAGGGGGCCGGGGAGCTGTTTTTT; cdr3_aa: CASSGQGAGELFF
d_call: TRBD2; cdr3_length: 15; j_call: TRBJ2-1; clone_size: few; v_call: TRBV25-1; cdr3_nt: TGTGCCAGCAGTGAATGGACTAGCGGATACAATGAGCAGTTCTTC; cdr3_aa: CASSEWTSGYNEQFF
d_call: TRBD1; cdr3_length: 18; j_call: TRBJ2-6; clone_size: .; v_call: TRBV12-3/TRBV12-4; cdr3_nt: TGTGCCAGCAGTCGGACAGGGTTCTCGGCTTCTGGGACCACCGTCCTGACTTTC; cdr3_aa: CASSRTGFSASGTTVLTF
d_call: TRBD1; cdr3_length: 17; j_call: TRBJ2-5; clone_size: once; v_call: TRBV20-1; cdr3_nt: TGCAGTGCTTCCCCCCCAGGGCAGGGGGCGTACCAAGAGACCCAGTACTTC; cdr3_aa: CSASPPGQGAYQETQYF
d_call: .; cdr3_length: 14; j_call: TRBJ1-2; clone_size: .; v_call: TRBV3-1; cdr3_nt: TGTGCCAGCAGCCCCACCCGGGACGACTATGGCTACACCTTC; cdr3_aa: CASSPTRDDYGYTF
d_call: .; cdr3_length: 15; j_call: TRBJ2-7; clone_size: .; v_call: TRBV12-3/TRBV12-4; cdr3_nt: TGTGCCAGCAGTTTAAGGAGGGCCGACTCCTACGAGCAGAACTTC; cdr3_aa: CASSLRRADSYEQNF
d_call: TRBD1; cdr3_length: 18; j_call: TRBJ1-5; clone_size: few; v_call: TRBV19; cdr3_nt: TGTGCCAGTATTTCCCCGGGACAGGCACATGGTAGCAATCAGCCCCAGCATTTT; cdr3_aa: CASISPGQAHGSNQPQHF